This TCR beta chain was captured by sequencing in a study of cytomegalovirus exposure and HLA in healthy donors. Study-level results: CMV serostatus alone was available as immune exposure information. In an earlier analysis, about 90% or about 30%: the productive usage of most TCR beta V segments.

It was with 60 Vbeta and 13 Jbeta primers that the PCR ran. This table comes from immunoSEQ multiplex PCR, and its TCRdb copy is limited to in-frame clones, with some not included. The table lists about 160,000 clones, around 80% of them singletons, with 6.3% in the top ten. Turning to this clone: As yet, its antigen is unknown.

CDR1 is MNHEY, CDR2 SVGAGI, per germline. After removal of 4 bases from V and 4 bases from J, the junction contained 6 bases not matched to a gene. CDR3 size: 15 residues. This TCR came from a male donor in good health and CMV-seropositive. Sequenced sample: PBMCs. The V and J genes are TRBV6-5 and TRBJ2-3, with 9 bases lining up with TRBD2. The CDR3, as DNA: TGTGCCAGCAGTTGGGGCGGGAGGGCCCCAGATACGCAGTATTTT. As protein: CASSWGGRAPDTQYF.